This T cell receptor (beta chain) derives from a study of neurological immune-mediated disorders. Study as a whole: Within the group of some 34 multiple sclerosis patients, approximately 31 were relapsing-remitting, while 3 were secondary progressive.

This clonotype was counted at least ten times. Its antigen is unknown. General study findings and limits: Across subjects, no CDR3 amino acid sequence appeared in expanded clones of more than one subject, a finding that suggested private repertoires in all groups.

PBMCs numbering 2 million and stored at -80 C yielded the unsorted libraries. The CDR3 runs to 14 residues. The germline V gene encodes CDR1 DFQATT and CDR2 SNEGSKA (reference sequence). Trimming removed 6 bases at V and 0 bases at J, with 12 bases between. The cDNA was produced through 5'RACE with 10-nucleotide random UMIs. MiXCR was run by TCRdb on the 5' RACE reads, yielding one entry per CDR3 protein. In the table there are over 60,000 distinct CDR3 sequences, 4% to 6% of which are singletons. This rearrangement joins TRBV20-1 to TRBJ2-4; no clear D gene. This TCR came from a woman aged 25 to 39 with multiple sclerosis. The sequencing input was PBMCs. CDR3 residues: CSAGPGAAKNIQYF. The CDR3 DNA reads as TGCAGTGCGGGCCCAGGCGCAGCCAAAAACATTCAGTACTTC.